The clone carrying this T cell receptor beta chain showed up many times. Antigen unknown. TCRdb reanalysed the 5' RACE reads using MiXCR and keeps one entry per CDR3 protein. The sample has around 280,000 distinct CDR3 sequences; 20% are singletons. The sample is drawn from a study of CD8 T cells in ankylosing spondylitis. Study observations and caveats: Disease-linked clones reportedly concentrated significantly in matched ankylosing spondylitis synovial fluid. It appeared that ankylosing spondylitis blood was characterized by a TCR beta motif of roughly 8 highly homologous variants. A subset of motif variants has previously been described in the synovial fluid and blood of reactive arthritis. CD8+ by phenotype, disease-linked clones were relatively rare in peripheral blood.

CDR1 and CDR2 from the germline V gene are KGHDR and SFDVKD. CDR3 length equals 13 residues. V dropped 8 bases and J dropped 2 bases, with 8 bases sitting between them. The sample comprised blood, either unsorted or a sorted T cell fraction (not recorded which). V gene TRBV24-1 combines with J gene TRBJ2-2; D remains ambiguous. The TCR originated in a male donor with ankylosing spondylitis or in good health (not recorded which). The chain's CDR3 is CATKDTNTGELFF. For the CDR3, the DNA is TGTGCCACCAAAGACACCAACACCGGGGAGCTGTTTTTT.